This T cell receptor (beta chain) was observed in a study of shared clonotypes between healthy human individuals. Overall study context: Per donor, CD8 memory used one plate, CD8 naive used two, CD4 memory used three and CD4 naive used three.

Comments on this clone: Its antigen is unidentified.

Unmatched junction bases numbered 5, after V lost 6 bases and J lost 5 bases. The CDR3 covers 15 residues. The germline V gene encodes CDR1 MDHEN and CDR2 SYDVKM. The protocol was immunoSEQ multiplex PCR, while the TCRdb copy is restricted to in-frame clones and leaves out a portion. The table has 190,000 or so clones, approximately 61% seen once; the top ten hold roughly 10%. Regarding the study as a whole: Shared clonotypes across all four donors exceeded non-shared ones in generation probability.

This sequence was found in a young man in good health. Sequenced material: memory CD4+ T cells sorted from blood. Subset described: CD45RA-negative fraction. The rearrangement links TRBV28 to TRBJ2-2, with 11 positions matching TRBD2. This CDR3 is CASRLAGVGTGELFF. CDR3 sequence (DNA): TGTGCCAGCAGACTAGCGGGAGTGGGTACCGGGGAGCTGTTTTTT.